A selection of T cell receptor beta chains follows, all from one sample in a study of cytomegalovirus exposure and HLA in healthy donors. The data were produced by immunoSEQ multiplex PCR, yet TCRdb's version contains in-frame clones alone and is incomplete. The data hold 150,000 to 200,000 clones, with roughly 80% observed a single time. The specimen sequenced was PBMCs. These receptor sequences come from a young woman in good health and CMV-seronegative. CDR3s include the opening cysteine and the closing phenylalanine or tryptophan. The D gene is left open where the match is weak. The size of a clone is reported for some rows only, either as once, few or many, or as a class for expanded clones.

j_call d_call v_call clone_size cdr3_length cdr3_nt cdr3_aa
TRBJ2-2 TRBD1 TRBV11-3 NA 16 TGTGCCAGCAGCCCCCGGACAGGGCTAAACACCGGGGAGCTGTTTTTT CASSPRTGLNTGELFF
TRBJ2-3 TRBD2 TRBV7-2 NA 16 TGTGCCAGCAGCTCCGGGGGGGCCCGACTGACAGATACGCAGTATTTT CASSSGGARLTDTQYF
TRBJ2-3 NA TRBV11-2 few 12 TGTGCCAGCAGCCCCACGGTTGTTACGCAGTATTTT CASSPTVVTQYF
TRBJ1-6 TRBD1 TRBV2 once 16 TGTGCCAGCACCAGGAAGGGGGGGACAGGGGCTTCACCCCTCCACTTT CASTRKGGTGASPLHF
TRBJ2-7 NA TRBV10-3 once 13 TGTGCCATCAGTGTGCAGGATCTCTACGAGCAGTACTTC CAISVQDLYEQYF
TRBJ2-3 TRBD1 TRBV10-3 NA 15 TGTGCCATCAGCTTTGGGACAGGAGTGACAGATACGCAGTATTTT CAISFGTGVTDTQYF
TRBJ1-2 NA TRBV30 once 14 TGTGCCTGGAGTGCTCGGGGGAGAGTCTATGGCTACACCTTC CAWSARGRVYGYTF
TRBJ2-3 NA TRBV7-8 NA 16 TGTGCCAGCAGCTTAGGCGGACTGTCTTTCACAGATACGCAGTATTTT CASSLGGLSFTDTQYF
TRBJ1-6 NA TRBV7-3 NA 13 TGTGCCAGCAGCGCGAGTGTAACCTCACCCCTCCACTTT CASSASVTSPLHF
TRBJ2-1 NA TRBV11-2 NA 15 TGTGCCAGCAGCTTAGGACGAGGGTCCTACAATGAGCAGTTCTTC CASSLGRGSYNEQFF
TRBJ1-1 TRBD1 TRBV7-6 NA 15 TGTGCCAGCAGCTGGTCGGGACAGTTGAACACTGAAGCTTTCTTT CASSWSGQLNTEAFF
TRBJ2-6 NA TRBV6-5 NA 15 TGTGCCAACAGTTACGAGGGATCTGGGGCCAACGTCCTGACTTTC CANSYEGSGANVLTF
TRBJ2-5 NA TRBV7-8 NA 16 TGTGCCAGCAGCTTAAGTCCCCAGGGCAGGATAGAGACCCAGTACTTC CASSLSPQGRIETQYF
TRBJ1-4 NA TRBV2 NA 15 TGTGCCAGCGTACCTACAGGTCCAACTAATGAAAAACTGTTTTTT CASVPTGPTNEKLFF
TRBJ2-7 NA TRBV7-7 NA 13 TGTGCTAGCAGCCCGGGAGTCTCCTACGAGCAGTACTTC CASSPGVSYEQYF
TRBJ2-7 NA TRBV27 NA 14 TGTGCCACCACCCCCCTTGGTAGCACGGGTGAGCAGTACTTC CATTPLGSTGEQYF
TRBJ1-1 NA TRBV7-2 NA 15 TGTGCCAGCAGCCCCACCCGGGGGGTTTACACTGAAGCTTTCTTT CASSPTRGVYTEAFF
TRBJ1-3 NA TRBV28 once 16 TGTGCCAGCAGCAGCGACCACAGGCGCTCTGGAAACACCATATATTTT CASSSDHRRSGNTIYF
TRBJ1-1 NA TRBV5-4 NA 15 TGTGCCAGCAGCTTGATCGGCAGGGAGAACACTGAAGCTTTCTTT CASSLIGRENTEAFF
TRBJ2-4 NA TRBV11-2 few 17 TGTGCCAGCAGCTTACAGGGGGGCAGTTTCGGCAAAAACATTCAGTACTTC CASSLQGGSFGKNIQYF
TRBJ2-1 TRBD1 TRBV18 few 16 TGTGCCAGCTCACCGGGCCGGGACAGGGCTTTCAATGAGCAGTTCTTC CASSPGRDRAFNEQFF
TRBJ1-4 TRBD1 TRBV11-2 few 15 TGTGCCAGCAGCTTAGTCAGGGGGCTACGAGAAAAACTGTTTTTT CASSLVRGLREKLFF
TRBJ1-3 NA TRBV19 NA 15 TGTGCCAGTACCGAAAGGGAGAACTCTGGAAACACCATATATTTT CASTERENSGNTIYF
TRBJ1-1 NA TRBV7-9 NA 12 TGTGCCAGCAGCTCTACAGGCACTGAAGCTTTCTTT CASSSTGTEAFF
TRBJ2-7 TRBD1 TRBV5-6 once 16 TGTGCCAGCAGCTCCCTCGGGACAGGGGCCTCCTACGAGCAGTACTTC CASSSLGTGASYEQYF
TRBJ1-6 TRBD1 TRBV4-1 NA 17 TGCGCCAGCAGCCATAGGGTAACTCAGGGGGCGAATTCACCCCTCCACTTT CASSHRVTQGANSPLHF
TRBJ1-6 NA TRBV5-1 NA 15 TGCGCCAGCAGCTTGGCCGGAGGGGACAATTCACCCCTCCACTTT CASSLAGGDNSPLHF